This T cell receptor beta chain was recorded in a study of T cell changes during pregnancy in multiple sclerosis (dated by TCRdb to the late 2010s). For the study in its entirety: The study examined how the T cell repertoire changed over the course of pregnancy in women with multiple sclerosis.

The library came from the immunoSEQ multiplex PCR assay. TCRdb mirrors the immuneACCESS table, restricted to in-frame sequences. Some clones are absent from its copies; in checked studies, under half trace to an unresolved V gene, and the reason for the others is unknown. In all, the sample holds about 89,000 clones, and around 92% of those were seen once. The ten largest clones represent roughly 2.3% of the sample. Taken from cysteine to phenylalanine, the CDR3 has 12 residues. Kept here is only the CDR3 DNA, which spans 36 bases and is read in frame from base 1. The CDR1 and CDR2 encoded by the germline V gene (reference sequence) are MNHEY and SMNVEV. V was cut back by 6 bases and J by 2 bases, leaving a gap of 5 bases between them. A word on this clone: This receptor's antigen is unknown. The input lacks base qualities; no much larger clone sits a single base away.

The chain employs TRBV27 and TRBJ1-5; TRBD1 is perhaps the D gene, given 5 matching bases. The source material was peripheral blood, sampled after pregnancy. This receptor was identified in a female donor in good health, enrolled as a control in a pregnancy study. The nucleotides read TGTGCCAGCAGAGGGGGCAATCAGCCCCAGCATTTT. Protein translation: CASRGGNQPQHF.